Each of the 31 T cell receptor beta chains below was sequenced from the same sample in a study of blood T cell repertoires in COVID-19. Measured with immunoSEQ multiplex PCR; TCRdb has only the in-frame clones, and not every one. The table lists about 410,000 clones, about nine tenths of them singletons. The sample was peripheral blood. The source is a woman in her 30s with active or convalescent COVID-19.

The rearrangement uses TRBV9 and TRBJ1-2; D perhaps matches TRBD1 (6 bases). Trimming cost V 0 bases and J 3 bases, with 12 bases left between them. Germline V CDR1 and CDR2: SGDLS, YYNGEE. The CDR3 consists of 15 residues. Here the CDR3 DNA reads TGTGCCAGCAGCGTAGGGGGGCGGGCCGACTATGGCTACACCTTC. Translating gives CASSVGGRADYGYTF.

The J gene is TRBJ1-1, the V gene TRBV3-1 (or the pseudogene TRBV3-2); D call uncertain. The ends were cut back, 8 bases at V and 3 bases at J, with 13 bases in the middle. The length of the CDR3 is 13 residues. Germline CDR1 is LGHDT and CDR2 is YNNKEL (reference sequence). The DNA for the CDR3 is TGTGCCAGCCGACAAAGTGAAGACACTGAAGCTTTCTTT. Protein: CASRQSEDTEAFF.

The chain combines TRBV21-1 with TRBJ1-2. TRBV21-1 is a pseudogene locus. The CDR3 totals 16 residues. The CDR3: CASPCGGNPAFYGYTF. As DNA, the CDR3 is TGTGCCAGCCCATGCGGGGGCAACCCTGCCTTTTATGGCTACACCTTC.

CDR3 in amino acids: CASSQEGHWGTSGSQQETQYF. In DNA, the CDR3 is TGCGCCAGCAGCCAAGAAGGGCATTGGGGGACTAGCGGGAGTCAACAAGAGACCCAGTACTTC. The genes are TRBV4-1 and TRBJ2-5, with TRBD2 matching over 14 bases. V gave up 0 bases and J gave up 2 bases; unmatched junction bases: 14. Germline V lookup: CDR1 MGHRA, CDR2 YSYEKL. This CDR3 is built from 21 residues.

The genes are TRBV6-1 and TRBJ1-1; D remains ambiguous. The germline V gene has CDR1 MNHNS and CDR2 SASEGT. The CDR3 length is 13 residues. V lost 1 base and J lost 9, with 12 bases in between. The CDR3 is CASSEGVGHQAFF. CDR3 coding DNA: TGTGCCAGCAGTGAAGGGGTTGGGCATCAAGCTTTCTTT.

The rearrangement links TRBV7-9 to TRBJ2-7; TRBD2 matches at 7 bases. The ends lost 0 bases at V and 2 bases at J; junction bases unmatched: 1. CDR3 length: 14 amino acids. CDR1 and CDR2 from the germline V gene are SEHNR and FQNEAQ (reference sequence). The CDR3 loop reads CASSLAGGAYEQYF. The CDR3 DNA is TGTGCCAGCAGCTTAGCGGGGGGGGCCTACGAGCAGTACTTC.

This CDR3 is CASSFLAGASTDTQYF. CDR3 in DNA: TGTGCCAGCAGCTTTCTAGCGGGAGCTAGCACAGATACGCAGTATTTT. The V gene is TRBV11-3, the J gene TRBJ2-3, with 10 bases fitting TRBD2. Germline trimming cut 3 bases from V and 0 bases from J; bases unmatched to any gene: 3. Looked up from germline, CDR1 is SGHNT and CDR2 is YENEEA. CDR3 size: 16 residues.

This clone appeared a single time. The chain couples TRBV12-3 or TRBV12-4 to TRBJ2-7; D gene ambiguous. V lost 6 bases and J 1 base, leaving 10 bases between the germline ends. This CDR3 region has 13 residues. CDR3 in DNA: TGTGCCAGCAGCTCGAGGTCGTCCTACGAGCAGTACTTC. Translating it yields CASSSRSSYEQYF.

The chain joins TRBV19 to TRBJ1-1, with no clear D. Per germline, CDR1 LNHDA and CDR2 SQIVND (reference sequence). This CDR3 comprises 15 residues. V lost 5 bases and J 0 bases, leaving 13 bases between the germline ends. The CDR3 coding sequence is TGTGCCAGTAGTTCCGAGAACAGTCTGAACACTGAAGCTTTCTTT. The encoded protein is CASSSENSLNTEAFF.

This sequence joins TRBV20-1 and TRBJ1-5; a possible D gene is TRBD1 (6 bases). Deletions cut 3 bases from V and 2 bases from J, with 14 bases between. The CDR3 covers 15 residues. Per the germline V gene, CDR1 is DFQATT and CDR2 is SNEGSKA (reference sequence). The CDR3 loop reads CSASRGGGGNQPQHF. CDR3 DNA sequence: TGCAGTGCTAGTAGGGGGGGTGGTGGCAATCAGCCCCAGCATTTT.

The gene calls are TRBV23-1 and TRBJ2-7; 8 bases align to TRBD2. TRBV23-1 is classed as an ORF, of uncertain function. The CDR3 is 15 amino acids. The trim removed 1 base at V and 12 bases at J, leaving 14 bases unmatched. DNA for the CDR3: TGCGCCAGCAGTCAATTTCTTCCAGCGGGGGAACTACTGTACTTC. Protein product: CASSQFLPAGELLYF.

The chain employs TRBV7-9 and TRBJ2-2, with TRBD2 matching 13 bases. The CDR3 sequence is 18 residues long. Germline V gene data show CDR1 as SEHNR and CDR2 as FQNEAQ (reference sequence). With V trimmed by 5 bases and J by 3 bases, 9 bases remained unmatched. The CDR3 DNA reads as TGTGCCAGCAGCGGGACTAGCGGGGTGGCTTTGGACACCGGGGAGCTGTTTTTT. It yields the protein CASSGTSGVALDTGELFF.

Only a few counts were recorded for this clone. V usage is TRBV6-6 and J usage is TRBJ1-2; the D gene is possibly TRBD1 (6 bases). The germline gives CDR1 MNHNY, CDR2 SVGAGI (reference sequence). Trimming stripped 6 bases from V and 7 bases from J, with 9 bases between. The CDR3 consists of 11 residues. CDR3 protein: CASSSDSGYTF. CDR3 nucleotides: TGTGCCAGCAGCTCGGACAGTGGCTACACCTTC.

The J gene is TRBJ1-2, the V gene TRBV6-5; D is uncertain. This CDR3 contains 14 residues. Trimming cost V 6 bases and J 3 bases, with 14 bases left between them. Germline-derived CDR1 and CDR2 are MNHEY and SVGAGI. Here the CDR3 reads CASSTREGDYGYTF. Here the CDR3 DNA reads TGTGCCAGCAGCACCCGCGAGGGTGACTATGGCTACACCTTC.

This sequence joins TRBV2 and TRBJ2-3; the match to TRBD1 covers 10 bases. The CDR3 extends over 16 amino acids. J gave up 5 bases and V 7 bases, and 12 bases lay outside the gene matches. Germline V gene sequence: CDR1 SNHLY, CDR2 FYNNEI. CDR3 amino acids: CASKAMTGGRRDTQYF. The CDR3 DNA reads as TGTGCCAGCAAAGCCATGACAGGGGGCCGAAGAGATACGCAGTATTTT.

The chain recombines TRBV7-9 with TRBJ1-5; a possible D gene is TRBD1 (5 bases). This CDR3 is 17 amino acids long. In germline, CDR1 is SEHNR, CDR2 FQNEAQ (reference sequence). The V gene lost 2 bases and the J gene lost 0 bases, with 14 bases spanning the gap. The CDR3 sequence is CASSLRAGGGSNQPQHF. The CDR3 DNA is TGTGCCAGCAGCTTAAGGGCGGGCGGGGGTAGCAATCAGCCCCAGCATTTT.

The chain couples TRBV4-1 to TRBJ1-1; possibly TRBD1 for D (5 bases). Germline values: CDR1 MGHRA, CDR2 YSYEKL. The CDR3 sequence is 15 residues long. V was shortened by 2 bases and J by 3 bases, with 13 bases between the two germline ends. CDR3 residues: CASSQYPGGDTEAFF. In nucleotides, the CDR3 is TGCGCCAGCAGCCAATATCCGGGGGGTGACACTGAAGCTTTCTTT.

This chain links TRBV6-1 with TRBJ2-7; D is ambiguous. The V gene lost 3 bases and the J gene lost 2 bases, with 11 bases spanning the gap. The CDR3 runs to 14 residues. Germline V gene lookup returns CDR1 MNHNS and CDR2 SASEGT. For the CDR3, the DNA is TGTGCCAGCAGTGATCGTTTACATCCCTACGAGCAGTACTTC. Translated: CASSDRLHPYEQYF.

The V and J genes are TRBV7-2 and TRBJ2-2, with 11 positions matching TRBD2. After removal of 1 base from V and 7 bases from J, the junction contained 8 bases not matched to a gene. CDR3 size: 17 residues. Germline CDR1 is SGHTA and CDR2 is FQGNSA. The CDR3 sequence is CASSLGGSGGASGELFF. CDR3 sequence (DNA): TGTGCCAGCAGCTTAGGCGGTAGCGGGGGGGCCAGCGGGGAGCTGTTTTTT.

The chain uses TRBV29-1 and TRBJ2-3; TRBD1 matches at 8 bases. The germline gives CDR1 SQVTM, CDR2 ANQGSEA. The CDR3 spans 16 residues. The V and J ends lost 3 bases and 6 bases, in that order; junction bases with no gene match: 14. CDR3 amino acids: CSVDVVRGRGGDTQYF. DNA of the CDR3: TGCAGCGTTGATGTAGTCAGGGGGCGAGGTGGCGATACGCAGTATTTT.

J is TRBJ2-1 and V is TRBV11-2, with TRBD2 matching 10 bases. CDR1 is SGHAT, CDR2 FQNNGV, per germline. The J segment lost 7 bases and the V segment lost 0 bases, leaving 6 bases of the junction unmatched. The CDR3 covers 16 residues. The CDR3 here is CASSLDLISGGNEQFF. CDR3 sequence (DNA): TGTGCCAGCAGCTTAGATCTCATTAGCGGGGGGAATGAGCAGTTCTTC.

The rearrangement uses TRBV29-1 and TRBJ1-3, with TRBD1 identical over 7 bases. V trimming: 4 bases; J trimming: 0 bases; junction bases outside the gene matches: 9. The CDR3 has 16 residues. Germline assignment: CDR1 SQVTM and CDR2 ANQGSEA. The chain's CDR3 is CSVASGTVISGNTIYF. In nucleotides, the CDR3 is TGCAGCGTTGCGTCTGGGACAGTAATCTCTGGAAACACCATATATTTT. The whole variable domain, filled in from reference TRBV29-1 and TRBJ1-3, reads SAVISQKPSRDICQRGTSLTIQCQVDSQVTMMFWYRQQPGQSLTLIATANQGSEATYESGFVIDKFPISRPNLTFSTLTVSNMSPEDSSIYLCSVASGTVISGNTIYFGEGSWLTVV.

This sequence joins TRBV7-9 and TRBJ1-2; possibly TRBD1 for D (5 bases). V shed 1 base and J shed 4 bases, with 13 bases lying between them. This CDR3 is built from 15 residues. The germline V gene encodes CDR1 SEHNR and CDR2 FQNEAQ (reference sequence). CDR3 DNA: TGTGCCAGCAGCTTAGTAGGAGTAAGGGGCTATGGCTACACCTTC. Translated, it gives CASSLVGVRGYGYTF.

The chain has TRBV2 and TRBJ2-7; perhaps TRBD2 as D (7 bases). CDR1 and CDR2 (germline): SNHLY, FYNNEI. V lost 8 bases, J lost 0 bases, and 14 bases lay in between. CDR3 length: 14 residues. CDR3 coding DNA: TGTGCCAGCGAGTGGGAGGGGGACTCCTACGAGCAGTACTTC. It specifies CASEWEGDSYEQYF. Full variable domain (remainder filled in from reference TRBV2 and TRBJ2-7): EPEVTQTPSHQVTQMGQEVILRCVPISNHLYFYWYRQILGQKVEFLVSFYNNEISEKSEIFDDQFSVERPDGSNFTLKIRSTKLEDSAMYFCASEWEGDSYEQYFGPGTRLTVT.

This clone has just a few counts. This chain links TRBV18 with TRBJ1-5, with TRBD1 matching 7 bases. Germline V CDR1 and CDR2: KGHSH, LQKENI. This CDR3 contains 15 residues. V trimming: 3 bases; J trimming: 7 bases; junction bases outside the gene matches: 9. CDR3 nucleotides: TGTGCCAGCTCACCGGCGACAGGGCGAGGGCAGCCCCAGCATTTT. Protein sequence: CASSPATGRGQPQHF.

V is TRBV28 and J is TRBJ2-2; no firm D call. Germline assignment: CDR1 MDHEN and CDR2 SYDVKM. CDR3 length: 12 residues. Trimming removed 2 bases from V and 11 bases from J, with 9 bases in between. The CDR3 sequence: CASSLGQLELFF. DNA of the CDR3: TGTGCCAGCAGTTTAGGGCAGCTTGAGCTGTTTTTT.

The DNA for the CDR3 is TGTGCCAGCAGCAATACAAGATACGAGCAGTACTTC. It yields the protein CASSNTRYEQYF. The V call is TRBV28, the J call TRBJ2-7; D call uncertain. Trimming took 6 bases from V and 4 from J, leaving 10 bases between them. The CDR3 is made up of 12 amino acids. The germline V gene encodes CDR1 MDHEN and CDR2 SYDVKM.

This chain links TRBV19 with TRBJ1-2; D might be TRBD1 (6 bases). Per the germline V gene, CDR1 is LNHDA and CDR2 is SQIVND (reference sequence). V dropped 6 bases and J dropped 3 bases, with 38 bases sitting between them. This CDR3 region has 22 residues. The CDR3 coding sequence is TGTGCCAGTAGCACGCGGGGGGCAGGATATTCCGAGTGGAACTTGTTTGACTATGGCTACACCTTC. Translated: CASSTRGAGYSEWNLFDYGYTF.

This clone occurred once. The CDR3 loop reads CASSIGLGDGYTF. CDR3 bases: TGTGCCAGTAGTATAGGACTAGGGGATGGCTACACCTTC. J is TRBJ1-2 and V is TRBV19, with D perhaps matching TRBD1 (5 bases). Germline-derived CDR1 and CDR2 are LNHDA and SQIVND (reference sequence). V was clipped by 1 base and J by 6 bases, with 9 bases between them. The CDR3 sequence is 13 residues long.

The J gene is TRBJ2-1, the V gene TRBV12-3 or TRBV12-4, with unresolved D. This CDR3 spans 13 amino acids. The germline V and J ends were trimmed by 3 bases and 4 bases, with 7 bases remaining between them. The CDR3 region has the DNA TGTGCCAGCAGTTTCTTTAGATACAATGAGCAGTTCTTC. Protein: CASSFFRYNEQFF.

A single count supports this clone. This sequence joins TRBV19 and TRBJ1-3; unclear D gene. Looked up from germline, CDR1 is LNHDA and CDR2 is SQIVND (reference sequence). V was clipped by 5 bases and J by 4 bases, with 12 bases between them. This CDR3 comprises 14 residues. This CDR3 is CASSSGIPGNTIYF. CDR3 sequence (DNA): TGTGCCAGTAGTTCCGGGATACCCGGAAACACCATATATTTT. Variable domain in full (rest from reference TRBV19 and TRBJ1-3): DGGITQSPKYLFRKEGQNVTLSCEQNLNHDAMYWYRQDPGQGLRLIYYSQIVNDFQKGDIAEGYSVSREKKESFPLTVTSAQKNPTAFYLCASSSGIPGNTIYFGEGSWLTVV.